The source of this TCR beta chain is a study of shared clonotypes between healthy human individuals. Study summary: The donor group consisted of two women and a few men, aged 18 to 49.

On this clone itself: Its target is not known.

Donors, without exception, were Caucasian adults residing in Nashville, Tennessee. The method was immunoSEQ multiplex PCR; TCRdb's version includes in-frame clones alone and lacks a portion of them. The sample holds more than 450,000 clones; 70% to 80% are singletons and the top ten take roughly 13%. The ends lost 0 bases at V and 9 bases at J; junction bases unmatched: 5. Germline V gene data show CDR1 as MNHEY and CDR2 as SVGAGI. This CDR3 is built from 15 residues. Study-level points and caveats: Sampling included only blood; tissue repertoires likely differ.

Sequencing was performed on PBMCs. The source of this sequence is a middle-aged woman in good health. Some clones in this sample may be carry-over from other donors' samples. The chain is built from TRBV6-5 and TRBJ2-2, with TRBD2 matching 9 bases. The CDR3 nucleotides read TGTGCCAGCAGTTACTCGAGTAGCGGGAGTAGGGAGCTGTTTTTT. It codes for CASSYSSSGSRELFF.